This T cell receptor beta chain was obtained from a study of T-cell memory formation after mild COVID-19. Overall study context: Among the donors, TCR clusters were largely specific to each donor.

MiXCR was run by TCRdb on the 5' RACE reads, yielding one entry per CDR3 protein. The table has about 400,000 distinct CDR3 sequences, more than 20% seen once; the top ten hold around 13%. This clonotype was seen a few times. V was pared by 5 bases and J by 6 bases, with 10 bases of the junction left unmatched. CDR1 is SGHAT, CDR2 FQDESV, per germline (reference sequence). This CDR3 is built from 14 residues. This TCR was sampled from an adult woman who had mild COVID-19 (a few samples of this study predate the infection). Cell type and time point are not known. This chain joins TRBV11-1 and TRBJ2-7; 7 nucleotides line up with TRBD1. Sample: PBMCs or a T cell subset sorted from them (not recorded which). The CDR3 coding sequence is TGTGCCAGCAGCGTCCGGGACAGCGGAAGCGAGCAGTACTTC. Its translation: CASSVRDSGSEQYF. Complete variable domain (other parts from reference TRBV11-1 and TRBJ2-7): EAEVAQSPRYKITEKSQAVAFWCDPISGHATLYWYRQILGQGPELLVQFQDESVVDDSQLPKDRFSAERLKGVDSTLKIQPAELGDSAMYLCASSVRDSGSEQYFGPGTRLTVT.